Listed below are T cell receptor beta chains from one sample, sequenced in a study of hypomethylating agent response in myelodysplastic syndrome. Generated by immunoSEQ multiplex PCR, the TCRdb table keeps only in-frame clones and is missing some. The table includes roughly 4,600 clones, around 83% detected once. Sequences were derived from bone marrow, sampled before or after starting hypomethylating agent treatment for myelodysplastic syndrome (not recorded which). These receptors were obtained from a human donor with myelodysplastic syndrome. Each CDR3 is given with its conserved first and last residue. A D gene is named only where the DNA matches it firmly. Expanded clones are given a class, and other clones once, few, many or no size at all.

v_call	d_call	j_call	clone_size	cdr3_nt	cdr3_aa
TRBV6-6	-	TRBJ2-7	-	TGTGCCAGCAGTTACATACAGGGCCCCTACGAGCAGTACTTC	CASSYIQGPYEQYF
TRBV4-3	-	TRBJ2-1	-	TGCGCCAGCAGCGAGCAGGGGAGCTCCTACAATGAGCAGTTCTTC	CASSEQGSSYNEQFF
TRBV6-5	-	TRBJ2-2	-	TGTGCCAGCAGTTACGACCCCCCGGGCGGGGAGCTGTTTTTT	CASSYDPPGGELFF
TRBV7-2	TRBD2	TRBJ2-3	-	TGTGCCAGCAGCTTACTCGCGGGAGTGTTCACAGATACGCAGTATTTT	CASSLLAGVFTDTQYF
TRBV5-8	-	TRBJ2-7	-	TGTGCCAGCAGCTTGGCCGGGGGCGGGGGAGCCTACGAGCAGTACTTC	CASSLAGGGGAYEQYF
TRBV15	TRBD2	TRBJ2-7	-	TGTGCCACCAGCAGAGATTACGGGACTAGCGGTTACGAGCAGTACTTC	CATSRDYGTSGYEQYF
TRBV10-3	-	TRBJ2-2	-	TGTGCCATCAGTGAATCGGCGAGGGAGCTGTTTTTT	CAISESARELFF
TRBV7-9	TRBD1	TRBJ2-7	-	TGTGCCAGCAGGCGTGCCGGGACAGGGGAACTCTACGAGCAGTACTTC	CASRRAGTGELYEQYF
TRBV27	-	TRBJ2-5	-	TGTGCCAGCAGGACAGGAGCGGAGACCCAGTACTTC	CASRTGAETQYF
TRBV27	-	TRBJ2-1	-	TGTGCCAGCAGTTCGGGGGGCGCTCACAATGAGCAGTTCTTC	CASSSGGAHNEQFF
TRBV7-2	TRBD2	TRBJ2-7	-	TGTGCCAGCAGCCCTCGGGCGGGGGGGGCCTACGAGCAGTACTTC	CASSPRAGGAYEQYF
TRBV19	TRBD1	TRBJ2-5	few	TGTGCCAGTAGTATATCGGGACAGGGGGCGAGAGAGACCCAGTACTTC	CASSISGQGARETQYF
TRBV4-3	TRBD2	TRBJ2-7	-	TGCGCCAGCAGCCAAGGCGGCGGGAGGCTAGACGAGCAGTACTTC	CASSQGGGRLDEQYF
TRBV2	TRBD1	TRBJ1-1	-	TGTGCCAGCAGGGCCGGGACAGGGAACGGGGACACTGAAGCTTTCTTT	CASRAGTGNGDTEAFF
TRBV7-2	TRBD2	TRBJ2-1	-	TGTGCCAGCAGCCTGAAGAGTAGCGGGAGCCCCAACAATGAGCAGTTCTTC	CASSLKSSGSPNNEQFF
TRBV7-2	-	TRBJ2-7	once	TGTGCCAGCAGCTCCCTAGGGCCCGGTCGTTACGAGCAGTACTTC	CASSSLGPGRYEQYF
TRBV27	-	TRBJ2-7	large	TGTGCCAGCAGCCAACAGACAGGAGGGCAGTACTTC	CASSQQTGGQYF
TRBV28	-	TRBJ2-5	-	TGTGCCAGCAGTCTACCCCCGGGGAACCAAGAGACCCAGTACTTC	CASSLPPGNQETQYF
TRBV5-1	TRBD2	TRBJ2-1	-	TGCGCCAGCAGCTTTTCTAGGACTAGCGGGATGAGCTCCTACAATGAGCAGTTCTTC	CASSFSRTSGMSSYNEQFF
TRBV11-2	-	TRBJ1-2	once	TGTGCCAGCAGCTTGTCAGGGATACTGTATGGCTACACCTTC	CASSLSGILYGYTF
TRBV2	-	TRBJ2-7	few	TGTGCCAGCAGTGACGGGTCCTACGAGCAGTACTTC	CASSDGSYEQYF
TRBV7-9	TRBD1	TRBJ2-4	-	TGTGCCAGCAGCCCTATTGCCCGGACAGGTCCGAAAAACATTCAGTACTTC	CASSPIARTGPKNIQYF
TRBV11-3	TRBD2	TRBJ2-3	once	TGTGCCAGCAGCTCCGTTCGGGAGGGAGATACGCAGTATTTT	CASSSVREGDTQYF
TRBV5-8	TRBD1	TRBJ2-5	-	TGTGCCAGCAGCCCGACCGGGACAGGGCAAGAGACCCAGTACTTC	CASSPTGTGQETQYF
TRBV12-5	-	TRBJ2-2	-	TGTGCTAGTGGTTTGGGCACGAACAGCTACACCGGGGAGCTGTTTTTT	CASGLGTNSYTGELFF
TRBV5-6	TRBD2	TRBJ2-2	-	TGTGCCAGCAGCGTGGGACTAGCGGGACCCGGGGAGCTGTTTTTT	CASSVGLAGPGELFF
TRBV6-1	TRBD1	TRBJ2-7	-	TGTGCCAGCAGTGAAGCGGACAGGTCAACGCAGTACTTC	CASSEADRSTQYF
TRBV7-9	TRBD1	TRBJ2-7	few	TGTGCCAGCCGGGACAGCTCCTACGAGCAGTACTTC	CASRDSSYEQYF
TRBV6-4	TRBD2	TRBJ2-5	-	TGTGCCAGCAGTGGCAGCGGGACTAGCCTCCACTTC	CASSGSGTSLHF
TRBV19	-	TRBJ1-1	once	TGTGCCACGCGATCCTGGCAGAACACTGAAGCTTTCTTT	CATRSWQNTEAFF
TRBV2	TRBD2	TRBJ2-1	-	TGTGCCAGCAGTGAAGCAACGCTAGCGGGAGGGGCATCCTACAATGAGCAGTTCTTC	CASSEATLAGGASYNEQFF
TRBV10-3	-	TRBJ2-3	-	TGTGCCATCAGCCAGGGGAGGAGGAGCACAGATACGCAGTATTTT	CAISQGRRSTDTQYF
TRBV19	-	TRBJ1-5	-	TGTGCCAGTAGTCCCCGAGGGAAATCGAATCAGCCCCAGCATTTT	CASSPRGKSNQPQHF
TRBV15	-	TRBJ2-7	-	TGTGCCACCAGCCGGCAGGGAACGGCCTACGAGCAGTACTTC	CATSRQGTAYEQYF
TRBV4-2	TRBD2	TRBJ2-5	-	TGTGCCAGCACACCAAACGGGGGGGGGCAAGAGACCCAGTACTTC	CASTPNGGGQETQYF
TRBV5-4	-	TRBJ1-6	-	TGTGCCAGCAGCTTGGCCCCGGGGGTGAATTCACCCCTCCACTTT	CASSLAPGVNSPLHF
TRBV2	-	TRBJ1-2	-	TGTGCCAGCAAATTTCAGGGTACCAACTATGGCTACACCTTC	CASKFQGTNYGYTF
TRBV27	TRBD2	TRBJ2-7	-	TGTGCCAGCAGTTTGGGCGGGAGAAGGTACGAGCAGTACTTC	CASSLGGRRYEQYF
TRBV7-9	-	TRBJ1-4	once	TGTGCCAGCAGCTCAGCGACAGAAGAAGAAAAACTGTTTTTT	CASSSATEEEKLFF
TRBV15	-	TRBJ1-5	-	TGTGCCACCAGCAGAGAAGCCTGGGGGCAGCCCCAGCATTTT	CATSREAWGQPQHF
TRBV5-1	-	TRBJ2-5	few	TGCGCCAGCAGCTTGATAGCAGGAGGAGAGACCCAGTACTTC	CASSLIAGGETQYF
TRBV7-2	-	TRBJ2-7	-	TGTGCCAGCAGCTTATCCGGGCCAGCCATCTCCTACGAGCAGTACTTC	CASSLSGPAISYEQYF
TRBV28	TRBD2	TRBJ2-1	-	TGTGCCAGCAGTACTGGGGGGAGCGGGAGGGAGAATGAGCAGTTCTTC	CASSTGGSGRENEQFF
TRBV7-6	-	TRBJ2-5	-	TGTGCCAGCAGCTTAGATCGGGGGACCCAGTACTTC	CASSLDRGTQYF
TRBV6-1	-	TRBJ2-2	-	TGTGCCAGCAGTGAAGTACCTGGAGGGGGCAACACCGGGGAGCTGTTTTTT	CASSEVPGGGNTGELFF
TRBV9	TRBD1	TRBJ2-3	-	TGTGCCAGCAGCCCGCAGACAGGGGCCAATACGCAGTATTTT	CASSPQTGANTQYF
TRBV15	TRBD1	TRBJ2-1	-	TGTGCCACCAGCAGGGACAGGGGCGCCTACAATGAGCAGTTCTTC	CATSRDRGAYNEQFF
TRBV27	-	TRBJ2-1	-	TGTGCCAGCAGTCCTACTACAGGGGAGGATGAGCAGTTCTTC	CASSPTTGEDEQFF
TRBV2	-	TRBJ2-7	-	TGTGCCAGCAGTGAGGCGGACCTGGGGGTCTACGAGCAGTACTTC	CASSEADLGVYEQYF
TRBV5-1	-	TRBJ1-2	-	TGCGCCAGCAGCTTGGTTGCATCTAACTATGGCTACACCTTC	CASSLVASNYGYTF
TRBV9	TRBD1	TRBJ2-7	-	TGTGCCAGCAGCGTCCCCCGGAGGACAGGGACCCTCTACGAGCAGTACTTC	CASSVPRRTGTLYEQYF
TRBV27	-	TRBJ2-3	-	TGTGCCAGCAGTTTGAAAGGGAGAGGTACGCAGTATTTT	CASSLKGRGTQYF
TRBV19	TRBD1	TRBJ1-2	once	TGTGCCAGTAGTTCCCGGGACAGTTCTGGCTACACCTTC	CASSSRDSSGYTF
TRBV4-2	TRBD1	TRBJ2-1	few	TGTGCCAGCAGCCCCGACAGGGGGCGCTGGGACAATGAGCAGTTCTTC	CASSPDRGRWDNEQFF